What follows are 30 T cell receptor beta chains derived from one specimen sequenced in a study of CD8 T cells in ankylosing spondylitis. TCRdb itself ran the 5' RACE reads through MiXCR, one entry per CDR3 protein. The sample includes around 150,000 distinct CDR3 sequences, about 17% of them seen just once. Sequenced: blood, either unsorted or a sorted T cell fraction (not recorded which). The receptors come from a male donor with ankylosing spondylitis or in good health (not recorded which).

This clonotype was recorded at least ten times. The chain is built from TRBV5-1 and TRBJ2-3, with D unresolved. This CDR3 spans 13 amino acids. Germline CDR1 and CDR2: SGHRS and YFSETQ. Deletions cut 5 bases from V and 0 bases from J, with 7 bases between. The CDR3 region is CASRPTSTDTQYF. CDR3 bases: TGCGCCAGCAGGCCCACTAGCACAGATACGCAGTATTTT.

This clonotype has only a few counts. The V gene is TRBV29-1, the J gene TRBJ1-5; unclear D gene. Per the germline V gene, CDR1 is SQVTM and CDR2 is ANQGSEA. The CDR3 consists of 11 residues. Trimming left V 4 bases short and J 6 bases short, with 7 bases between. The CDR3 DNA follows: TGCAGCGTTGGAGAGGGTCAGCCCCAGCATTTT. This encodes CSVGEGQPQHF.

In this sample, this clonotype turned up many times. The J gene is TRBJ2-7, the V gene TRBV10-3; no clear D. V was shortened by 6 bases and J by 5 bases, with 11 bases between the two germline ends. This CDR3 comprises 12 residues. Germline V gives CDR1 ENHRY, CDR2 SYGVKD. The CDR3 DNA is TGTGCCATCAGGGTCCCTGGGGACGAGCAGTACTTC. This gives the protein CAIRVPGDEQYF.

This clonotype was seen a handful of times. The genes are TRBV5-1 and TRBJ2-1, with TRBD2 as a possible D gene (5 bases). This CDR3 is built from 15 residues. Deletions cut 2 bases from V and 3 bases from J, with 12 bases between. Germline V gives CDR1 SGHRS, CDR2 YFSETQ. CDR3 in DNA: TGCGCCAGCAGCTTTCGATCTGCGGGCTACAATGAGCAGTTCTTC. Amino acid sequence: CASSFRSAGYNEQFF.

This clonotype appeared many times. CDR3 in amino acids: CAISLAGESEQFF. The CDR3 DNA reads TGTGCCATCTCCCTAGCGGGAGAGAGTGAGCAGTTCTTC. The chain joins TRBV10-3 to TRBJ2-1; 10 bases line up with TRBD2. CDR3 size: 13 residues. Germline CDR1 reads ENHRY; CDR2 reads SYGVKD. V lost 8 bases to trimming and J lost 9 bases; unmatched junction nucleotides: 7.

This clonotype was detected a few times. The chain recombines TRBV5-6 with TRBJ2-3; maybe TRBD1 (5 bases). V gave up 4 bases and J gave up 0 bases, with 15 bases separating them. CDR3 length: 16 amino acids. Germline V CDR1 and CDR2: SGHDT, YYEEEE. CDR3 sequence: CASSPPDRRSTDTQYF. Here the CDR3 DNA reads TGTGCCAGCAGCCCCCCAGACAGACGCAGCACAGATACGCAGTATTTT.

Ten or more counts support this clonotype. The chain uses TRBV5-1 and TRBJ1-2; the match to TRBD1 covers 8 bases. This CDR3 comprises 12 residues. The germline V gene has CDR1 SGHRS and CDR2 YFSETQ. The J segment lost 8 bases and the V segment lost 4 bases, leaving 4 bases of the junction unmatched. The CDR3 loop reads CASSPTGEGYTF. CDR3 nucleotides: TGCGCCAGCAGCCCGACAGGGGAAGGCTACACCTTC. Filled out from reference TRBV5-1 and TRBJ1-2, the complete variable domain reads KAGVTQTPRYLIKTRGQQVTLSCSPISGHRSVSWYQQTPGQGLQFLFEYFSETQRNKGNFPGRFSGRQFSNSRSEMNVSTLELGDSALYLCASSPTGEGYTFGSGTRLTVV.

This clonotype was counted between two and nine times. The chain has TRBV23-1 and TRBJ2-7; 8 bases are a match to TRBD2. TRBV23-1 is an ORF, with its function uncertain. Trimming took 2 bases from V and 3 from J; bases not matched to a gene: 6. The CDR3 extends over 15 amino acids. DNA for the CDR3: TGCGCCAGCAGTCAAGTCGGGAGGGACGGCTACGAGCAGTACTTC. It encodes CASSQVGRDGYEQYF.

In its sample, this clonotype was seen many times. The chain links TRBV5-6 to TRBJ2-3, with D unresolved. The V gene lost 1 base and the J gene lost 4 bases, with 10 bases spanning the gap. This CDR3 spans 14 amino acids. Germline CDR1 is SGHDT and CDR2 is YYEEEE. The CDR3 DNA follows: TGTGCCAGCAGCTTGAGCTCCTGGGCAGATACGCAGTATTTT. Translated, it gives CASSLSSWADTQYF.

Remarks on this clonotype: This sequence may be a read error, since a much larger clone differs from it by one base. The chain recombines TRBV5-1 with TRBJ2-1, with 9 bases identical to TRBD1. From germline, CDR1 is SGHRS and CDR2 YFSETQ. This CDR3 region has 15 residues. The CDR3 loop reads CVSSLETGGLDEQFF. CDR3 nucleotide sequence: TGCGTCAGCAGCTTGGAGACAGGGGGATTAGATGAGCAGTTCTTC. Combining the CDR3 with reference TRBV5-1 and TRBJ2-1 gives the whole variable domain KAGVTQTPRYLIKTRGQQVTLSCSPISGHRSVSWYQQTPGQGLQFLFEYFSETQRNKGNFPGRFSGRQFSNSRSEMNVSTLELGDSALYLCVSSLETGGLDEQFFGPGTRLTVL.

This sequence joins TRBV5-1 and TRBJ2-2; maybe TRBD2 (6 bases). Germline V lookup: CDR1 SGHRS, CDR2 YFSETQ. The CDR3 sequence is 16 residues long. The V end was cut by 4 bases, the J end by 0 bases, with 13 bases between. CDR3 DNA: TGCGCCAGCAGCCTTCTCGCGGGGTCGAACACCGGGGAGCTGTTTTTT. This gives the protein CASSLLAGSNTGELFF.

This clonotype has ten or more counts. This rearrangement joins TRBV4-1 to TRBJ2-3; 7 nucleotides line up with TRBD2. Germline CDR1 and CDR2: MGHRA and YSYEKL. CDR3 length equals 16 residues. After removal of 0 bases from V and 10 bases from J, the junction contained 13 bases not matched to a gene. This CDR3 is CASSQDGAGSGRAQYF. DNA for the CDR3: TGCGCCAGCAGCCAAGATGGGGCGGGATCAGGGAGGGCGCAGTATTTT.

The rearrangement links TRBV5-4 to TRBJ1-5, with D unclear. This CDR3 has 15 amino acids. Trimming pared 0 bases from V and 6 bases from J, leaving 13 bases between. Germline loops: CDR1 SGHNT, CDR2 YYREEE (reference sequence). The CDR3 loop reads CASSLDLGEGQPQHF. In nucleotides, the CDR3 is TGTGCCAGCAGCTTGGACCTCGGCGAGGGTCAGCCCCAGCATTTT.

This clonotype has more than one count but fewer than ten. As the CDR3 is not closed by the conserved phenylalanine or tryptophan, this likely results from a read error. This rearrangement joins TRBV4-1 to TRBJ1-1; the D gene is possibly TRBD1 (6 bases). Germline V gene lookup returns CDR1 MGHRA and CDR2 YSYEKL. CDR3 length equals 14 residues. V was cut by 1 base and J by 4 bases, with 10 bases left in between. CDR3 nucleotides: TGCGCCAGCAGCCAAGGATTCAGGGGCACTGAAGCTTTCCTT. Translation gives CASSQGFRGTEAFL.

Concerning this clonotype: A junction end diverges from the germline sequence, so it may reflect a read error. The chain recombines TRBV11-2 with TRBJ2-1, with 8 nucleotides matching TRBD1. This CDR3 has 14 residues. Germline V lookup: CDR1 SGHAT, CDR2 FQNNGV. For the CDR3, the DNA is TGTGCCGGCAGCTTAGGGACAGGCTACAATGAGCAGTTCTTC. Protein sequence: CAGSLGTGYNEQFF.

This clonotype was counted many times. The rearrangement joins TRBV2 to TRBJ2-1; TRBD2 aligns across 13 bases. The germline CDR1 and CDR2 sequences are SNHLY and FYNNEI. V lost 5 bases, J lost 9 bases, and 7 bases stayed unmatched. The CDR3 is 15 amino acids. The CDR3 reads CASSIRTSGSGEQFF. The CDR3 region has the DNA TGTGCCAGCAGTATAAGGACTAGCGGGAGCGGTGAGCAGTTCTTC. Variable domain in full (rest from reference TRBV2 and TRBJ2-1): EPEVTQTPSHQVTQMGQEVILRCVPISNHLYFYWYRQILGQKVEFLVSFYNNEISEKSEIFDDQFSVERPDGSNFTLKIRSTKLEDSAMYFCASSIRTSGSGEQFFGPGTRLTVL.

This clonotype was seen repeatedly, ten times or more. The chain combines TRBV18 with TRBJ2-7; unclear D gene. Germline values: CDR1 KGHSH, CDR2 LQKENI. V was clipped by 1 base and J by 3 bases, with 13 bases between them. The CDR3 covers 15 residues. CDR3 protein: CASSPLSSYYYEQYF. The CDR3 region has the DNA TGTGCCAGCTCACCACTCAGTTCCTACTACTACGAGCAGTACTTC.

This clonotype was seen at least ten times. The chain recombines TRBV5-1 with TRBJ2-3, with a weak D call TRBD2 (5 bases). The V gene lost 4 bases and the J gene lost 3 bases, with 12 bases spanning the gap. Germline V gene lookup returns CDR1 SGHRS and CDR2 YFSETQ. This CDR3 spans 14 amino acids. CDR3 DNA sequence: TGCGCCAGCAGCGATAAGACGGGGACAGATACGCAGTATTTT. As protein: CASSDKTGTDTQYF.

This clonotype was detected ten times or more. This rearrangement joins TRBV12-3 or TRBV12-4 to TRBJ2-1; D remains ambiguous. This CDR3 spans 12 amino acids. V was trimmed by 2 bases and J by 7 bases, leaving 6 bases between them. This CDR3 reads CASSLSENEQFF. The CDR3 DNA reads TGTGCCAGCAGTTTATCCGAAAATGAGCAGTTCTTC.

The CDR3, as DNA: TGTGCCAGCAGCTTTGAGCTGAGGAGGACCGTAAACACCATATATTTT. Its protein product is CASSFELRRTVNTIYF. The chain links TRBV5-5 to TRBJ1-3; no definite D call. The CDR3 is 16 residues long. In germline, CDR1 is SGHKS, CDR2 YYEKEE (reference sequence). The V and J ends lost 2 bases and 6 bases respectively, with 18 bases between them.

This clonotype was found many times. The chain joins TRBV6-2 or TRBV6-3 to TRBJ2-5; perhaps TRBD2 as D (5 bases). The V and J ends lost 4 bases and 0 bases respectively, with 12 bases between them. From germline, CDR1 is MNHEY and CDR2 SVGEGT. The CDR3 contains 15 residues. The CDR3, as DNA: TGTGCCAGCAGTTGGGGTACCGGGAACCAAGAGACCCAGTACTTC. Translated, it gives CASSWGTGNQETQYF.

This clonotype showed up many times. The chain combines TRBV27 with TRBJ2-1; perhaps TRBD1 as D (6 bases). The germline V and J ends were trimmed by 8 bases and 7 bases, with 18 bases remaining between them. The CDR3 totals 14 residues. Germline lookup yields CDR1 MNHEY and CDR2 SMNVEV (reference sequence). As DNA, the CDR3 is TGTGCCAGCGGGCTCGGGACACTGTTTAATGAGCAGTTCTTC. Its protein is CASGLGTLFNEQFF.

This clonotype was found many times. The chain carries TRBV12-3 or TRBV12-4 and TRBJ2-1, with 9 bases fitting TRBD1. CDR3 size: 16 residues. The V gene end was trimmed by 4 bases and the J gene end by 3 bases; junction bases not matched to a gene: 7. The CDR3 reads CASSSRQGGVYNEQFF. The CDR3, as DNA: TGTGCCAGCAGTTCTCGACAGGGGGGTGTCTACAATGAGCAGTTCTTC.

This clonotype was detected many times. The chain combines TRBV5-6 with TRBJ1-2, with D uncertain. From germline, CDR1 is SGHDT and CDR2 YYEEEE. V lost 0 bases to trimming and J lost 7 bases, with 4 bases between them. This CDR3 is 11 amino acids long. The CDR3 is CASSLDLGYTF. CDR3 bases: TGTGCCAGCAGCTTGGATCTTGGCTACACCTTC.

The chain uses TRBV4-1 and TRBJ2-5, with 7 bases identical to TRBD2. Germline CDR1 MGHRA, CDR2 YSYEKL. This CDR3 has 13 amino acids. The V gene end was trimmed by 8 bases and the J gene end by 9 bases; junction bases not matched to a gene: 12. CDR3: CASRFEGAGAQYF. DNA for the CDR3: TGCGCCAGCCGGTTCGAGGGCGCGGGAGCCCAGTACTTC.

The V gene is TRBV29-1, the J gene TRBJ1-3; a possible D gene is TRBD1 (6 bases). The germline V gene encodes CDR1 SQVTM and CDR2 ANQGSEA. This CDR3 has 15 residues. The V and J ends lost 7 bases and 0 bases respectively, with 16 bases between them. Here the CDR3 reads CSAGWDIDSGNTIYF. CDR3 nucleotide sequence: TGCAGCGCTGGATGGGACATAGACTCTGGAAACACCATATATTTT.

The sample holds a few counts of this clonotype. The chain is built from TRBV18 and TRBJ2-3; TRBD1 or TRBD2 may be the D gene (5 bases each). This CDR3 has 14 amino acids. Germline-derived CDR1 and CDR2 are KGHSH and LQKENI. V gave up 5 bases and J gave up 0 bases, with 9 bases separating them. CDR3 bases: TGTGCCAGCTCATCGGGACCTAGCACAGATACGCAGTATTTT. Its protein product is CASSSGPSTDTQYF. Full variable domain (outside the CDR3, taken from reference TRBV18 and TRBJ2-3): NAGVMQNPRHLVRRRGQEARLRCSPMKGHSHVYWYRQLPEEGLKFMVYLQKENIIDESGMPKERFSAEFPKEGPSILRIQQVVRGDSAAYFCASSSGPSTDTQYFGPGTRLTVL.

CDR3 in DNA: TGCGCCAGCAGCAAATTCGGACAGGGAGACAATGAGCAGTTCTTC. Amino acid sequence: CASSKFGQGDNEQFF. The chain joins TRBV5-1 to TRBJ2-1, with 8 bases that match TRBD1. The CDR3 spans 15 residues. Germline CDR1 reads SGHRS; CDR2 reads YFSETQ. Germline trimming cut 4 bases from V and 5 bases from J; bases unmatched to any gene: 8.

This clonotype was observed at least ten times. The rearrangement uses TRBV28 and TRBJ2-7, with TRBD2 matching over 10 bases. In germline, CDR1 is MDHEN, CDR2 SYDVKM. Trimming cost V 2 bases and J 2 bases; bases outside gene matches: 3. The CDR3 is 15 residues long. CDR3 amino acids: CASSLGLAVAYEQYF. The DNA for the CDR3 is TGTGCCAGCAGTTTAGGACTAGCGGTAGCCTACGAGCAGTACTTC.

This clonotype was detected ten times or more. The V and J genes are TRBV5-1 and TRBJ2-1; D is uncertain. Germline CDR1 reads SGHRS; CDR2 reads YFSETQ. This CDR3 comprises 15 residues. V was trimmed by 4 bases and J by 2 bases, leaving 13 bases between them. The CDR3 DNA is TGCGCCAGCAGCCAGACTCTGCAGACCTACAATGAGCAGTTCTTC. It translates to CASSQTLQTYNEQFF.